This T cell receptor (beta chain) was captured by sequencing in a study of cytomegalovirus exposure and HLA in healthy donors (dated by TCRdb to about 2017). Looking at the study overall: An earlier analysis of more than 550 of the donors reported 250 to 350 Gb of sequence data and 95 million to 120 million unique TCR beta sequences obtained from around 190 million T cells. The study aimed to test whether signatures of past pathogen exposure could be identified by cataloging public T cell receptors. In a later analysis, previously published TCR beta repertoires from about 640 donors were re-analyzed and high-resolution HLA genotyping was added so that TCR occurrence patterns could be studied. A later genetic analysis used genome-wide SNP genotypes for about three fifths of the roughly 700 donors, treating that subset as a discovery cohort. Rather than using new phenotypic data, the later analysis identified candidate immune exposures from TCR beta sequences and from how often those sequences occurred across donors. Roughly five DR-DQ haplotypes were handled as single units for association and clustering, since linkage in the cohort was strong. Donor age, sex, ethnicity and CMV serostatus were compiled alongside the repertoire data. The study used immunosequencing to profile the T cell repertoires of 600 to 850 subjects and linked those repertoires to cytomegalovirus serostatus. Typing coverage varied by locus: roughly 620-640 donors for A, B, C, DRB1 and DQB1; more than 500 for DQA1; nearly 610 for DPA1; about 450 for DPB1. Approximately 300 gigabases of sequencing data and around 85 million unique TCR sequences made up an early release that covered 500 to 700 HLA-typed donors. Both class I and class II loci were covered by HLA typing, at four-digit resolution. The study combined high-throughput TCR immunosequencing, statistical association of individual TCRs with disease status, and machine learning to predict cytomegalovirus infection status. Of the roughly 400 genotyped donors, roughly 80% fell in the genetic ancestry cluster associated with self-reported Caucasian donors. Every repertoire in the discovery cohort had been generated on one and the same sequencing platform. In addition to the first cohort of hundreds of subjects, a separate validation cohort of about 120 different subjects was used. Among some 410 genotyped donors of the cohort, an average of approximately 200,000 unique TCR beta nucleotide sequences was sequenced per donor, of which approximately 18% were non-productive. An earlier analysis of about 600 of the donors used high-throughput TCR beta sequencing to judge whether each TCR beta V gene segment behaved as functional or pseudogenic.

Results the study describes overall, beyond this receptor: Presence/absence analyses assumed roughly uniform sequencing depth across donors, an assumption that may not hold. The authors suggested that the approach could potentially be generalized to other disease states and immunological phenotypes. In a later analysis, TCR association rates were found to vary across HLA loci, with the most associated TCRs seen for DRB1 alleles and the fewest for HLA-C alleles. Because counts were too low, more than 15 rarely observed V segments, including chromosome 9 orphons, were left out of the earlier analysis of 587 of the donors. Correlated functional status among segregating V segments might reflect linkage disequilibrium, but an unknown experimental factor could not be ruled out. The sequencing pipeline was judged likely to have produced a cluster of highly shared sequence variants as a technical artifact. A later analysis reported that several top co-occurrence clusters appeared linked to parvovirus B19, influenza, CMV and Epstein-Barr virus. A few of the identified cytomegalovirus-associated TCR beta chains were confirmed in vitro to be specific for cytomegalovirus antigens. Only TCR beta chains were sequenced in this cohort, and the absence of alpha or paired-chain data limited detectable features. Some IMGT-functional V segments, including TRBV6-2 and TRBV6-3, could not be told apart with the 87-base-pair reads, so those segments were excluded. Because HLA typing was missing for some donors at each locus, association tests included only the typed subset. Most TCR sequences were seen in very few donors, while some public TCRs were found in many individuals. According to a later genetic analysis, donors in an Asian-associated ancestry cluster had fewer N-insertions in productive TCRs than the approximately 700-donor mean. An earlier analysis of approximately 570 of the donors showed that most TCR beta V segments appeared in productive rearrangements either about 90% or about 30% of the time, which broadly matched IMGT annotations. Specific HLA alleles were associated with over 15,000 TCR beta sequences at a false discovery rate of 0.05 in a later analysis. When HLA alleles, especially DR and DQ, strongly co-occurred, attributing TCR associations to individual alleles was difficult. V-gene and J-gene trimming of TCR beta chains was associated with a missense DCLRE1C variant in a later genetic analysis, and the association was replicated in an independent cohort. The classifier was reported to diagnose cytomegalovirus status with high specificity and sensitivity in both the original and validation cohorts. For the cohort, immune exposure information was limited to CMV serostatus. A total of about 150 TCR beta chains were listed by the study as associated with cytomegalovirus. A further reported finding was that TCR beta sequences accurately predicted the HLA-A and HLA-B alleles for most subjects in the first cohort. A later analysis found that HLA-associated TCR beta chains were more clonally expanded and had lower generation probabilities than equally common non-associated chains. According to a later analysis, most CMV-associated TCR beta chains appeared to be HLA-restricted, and the HLA associations seemed to be driven largely by CMV exposure.

The library was made by the immunoSEQ multiplex PCR assay. The multiplex PCR relied on a mix of 60 forward primers for TCR Vbeta segments and 13 reverse primers for TCR Jbeta segments. The CDR3 region of rearranged TCR beta genes was amplified from genomic DNA by a multiplex PCR assay. On the Illumina HiSeq System, the amplified TCR beta libraries were sequenced as 87-base-pair reads. Under the source paper's analysis protocol: A later analysis tallied roughly 80 million unique TCR beta chains across the 666 repertoires, and some 10 million of those chains were shared by two or more donors. To remove PCR and sequencing errors, raw reads were error-corrected and collapsed into unique sequences using a nearest-neighbor algorithm that merged closely related sequences. V, D and J gene segments were assigned by aligning CDR3 sequences to IMGT reference sequences. For a sequence to be retained, a match of at least six nucleotides was required to both a V gene segment and a J gene segment. Rearrangements were called productive when the CDR3 lacked stop codons and stayed in frame with V and J; all others were non-productive. Following IMGT convention, CDR3 was defined as the stretch from the second conserved V-encoded cysteine up to the conserved J-encoded phenylalanine. In an earlier analysis of some 550 of the donors, sequences lacking an unambiguous match to a single V gene segment were excluded. In an earlier analysis of approximately 610 of the donors, V segments were called functional above 56.7% productive rearrangements and were called segregating when the between-donor standard deviation exceeded 5%. A statistical classification framework was built to diagnose cytomegalovirus status from the catalog of TCR beta chain sequences. In a later analysis, V and J genes were assigned by comparing TCR nucleotide sequences against IMGT/GENE-DB human TR gene sequences. The TCRdist pipeline was used in a later analysis to assign CDR3 sequences and most-parsimonious VDJ recombination scenarios. In a later analysis, every TCR beta chain was defined by the combination of its CDR3 amino acid sequence and its V-gene family, and reads without a unique V-gene family were dropped. As a way to deal with suspected cross-contamination and a sequencing artifact, a later analysis dropped approximately 590 nucleotide sequences that were highly shared and had low generation probability. In a later analysis, a clonal expansion index was calculated for each public chain from normalized within-repertoire ranks of inferred template counts. Generation probabilities in a later analysis came from a VDJ recombination model fitted to out-of-frame rearrangements, and those results were checked against IGoR. In a later analysis, hypergeometric tests were used to score TCR-TCR, TCR-HLA and TCR-CMV co-occurrence, with a repertoire-size bias correction applied to TCR pairs. In a later analysis, false discovery rates were estimated by permuting HLA or CMV assignments 20 times. In a later analysis, co-occurring TCRs were grouped using DBSCAN, and TCRdist sequence similarity was added for clustering within HLA-allele-positive subsets. For co-occurrence clustering, repertoires with fewer than 30,000 or more than 120,000 public chains were excluded, along with roughly 5 repertoires with anomalous nucleotide sharing. In its TCRdb copy, this immuneACCESS table keeps in-frame sequences only and misses some clones. Where compared with another copy, unresolved V genes explain less than half of these, and the others have no known cause. V and J calls and clone size are copied from that table; D and trimming were computed from the DNA. The sample table shows 110,000 to 150,000 clones, and 65% to 85% are seen once. Less than 5% of the sample belongs to the ten largest clones.

Based on the germline V gene, the CDR1 and CDR2 sequences are ENHRY and SYGVKD. The CDR3, cysteine through phenylalanine, is 13 amino acids long. CDR3 DNA is the only sequence kept; it has 39 bases, read in frame from the first base. The cohort was made up of around 720 healthy bone marrow donors. At the time of sampling, all cohort members were nominally healthy, though unrecorded immune exposures were likely present. The donor tested CMV seronegative and was one of the 352 seronegative cohort members. Every donor gave a peripheral blood sample, and the peripheral blood mononuclear cells from that sample were used for TCR beta sequencing. The Qiagen DNeasy Blood Extraction Kit was used to extract genomic DNA from the blood cell samples. This clone showed up just once. Its antigen has not been determined. One end of the junction does not line up with germline, which may come from a read error. Other DNA variants within this sample encode the same CDR3.

The V and J segments used are TRBV10-3 and TRBJ1-2; a stretch of 8 junction bases matches TRBD1. Specimen: PBMCs. The receptor comes from a male donor in good health and CMV-seronegative. The CDR3 protein sequence reads: CAISGDRIYGYTF. The DNA reads as follows: TGTGCCATTAGTGGGGACAGGATCTATGGCTACACCTTC.